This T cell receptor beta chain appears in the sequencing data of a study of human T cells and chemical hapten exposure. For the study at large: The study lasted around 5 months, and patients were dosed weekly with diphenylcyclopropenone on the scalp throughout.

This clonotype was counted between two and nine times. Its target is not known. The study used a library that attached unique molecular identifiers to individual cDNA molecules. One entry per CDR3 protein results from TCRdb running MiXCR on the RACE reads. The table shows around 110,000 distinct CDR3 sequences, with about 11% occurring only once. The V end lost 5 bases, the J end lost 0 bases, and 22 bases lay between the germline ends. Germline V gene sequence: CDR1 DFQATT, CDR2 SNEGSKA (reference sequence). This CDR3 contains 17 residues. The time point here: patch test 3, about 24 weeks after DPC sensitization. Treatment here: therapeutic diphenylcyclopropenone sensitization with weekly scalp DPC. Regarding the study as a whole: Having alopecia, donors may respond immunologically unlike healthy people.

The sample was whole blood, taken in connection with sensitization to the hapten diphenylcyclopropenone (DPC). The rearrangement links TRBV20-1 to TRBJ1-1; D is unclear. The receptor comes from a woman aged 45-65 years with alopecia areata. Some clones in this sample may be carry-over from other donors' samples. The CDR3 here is CSASVMRDWYMNTEAFF. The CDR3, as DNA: TGCAGTGCTTCAGTGATGCGTGACTGGTACATGAACACTGAAGCTTTCTTT.